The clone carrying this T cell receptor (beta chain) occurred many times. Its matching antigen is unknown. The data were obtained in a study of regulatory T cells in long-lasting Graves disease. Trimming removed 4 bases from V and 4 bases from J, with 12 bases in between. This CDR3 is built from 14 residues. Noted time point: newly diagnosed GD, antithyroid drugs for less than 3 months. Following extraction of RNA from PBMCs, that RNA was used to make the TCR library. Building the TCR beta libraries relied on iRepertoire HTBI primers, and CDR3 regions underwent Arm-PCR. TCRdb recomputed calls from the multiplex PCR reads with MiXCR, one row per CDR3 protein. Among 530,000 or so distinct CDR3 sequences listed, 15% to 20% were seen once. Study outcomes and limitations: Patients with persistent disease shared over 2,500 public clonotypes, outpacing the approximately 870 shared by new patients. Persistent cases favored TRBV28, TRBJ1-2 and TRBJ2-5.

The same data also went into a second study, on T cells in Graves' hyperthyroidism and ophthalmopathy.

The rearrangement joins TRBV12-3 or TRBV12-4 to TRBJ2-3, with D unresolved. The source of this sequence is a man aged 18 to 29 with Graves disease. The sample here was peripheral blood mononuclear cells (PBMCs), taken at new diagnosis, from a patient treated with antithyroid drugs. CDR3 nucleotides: TGTGCCAGCAGTTACCCTGGCGGTCCAGATACGCAGTATTTT. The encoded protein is CASSYPGGPDTQYF.